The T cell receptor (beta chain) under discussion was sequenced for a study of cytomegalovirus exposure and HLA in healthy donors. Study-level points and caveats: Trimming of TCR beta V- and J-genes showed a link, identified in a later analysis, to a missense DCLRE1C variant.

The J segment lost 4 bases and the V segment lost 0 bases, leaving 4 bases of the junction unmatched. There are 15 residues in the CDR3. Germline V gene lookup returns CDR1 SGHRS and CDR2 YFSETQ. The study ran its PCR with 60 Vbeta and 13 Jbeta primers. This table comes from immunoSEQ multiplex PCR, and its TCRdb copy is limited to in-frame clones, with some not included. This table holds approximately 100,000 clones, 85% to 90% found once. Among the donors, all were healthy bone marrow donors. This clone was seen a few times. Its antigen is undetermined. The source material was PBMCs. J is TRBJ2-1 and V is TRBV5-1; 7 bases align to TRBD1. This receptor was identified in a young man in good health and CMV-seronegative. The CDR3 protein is CASSLASGQYNEQFF. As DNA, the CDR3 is TGCGCCAGCAGCTTGGCCTCGGGACAGTACAATGAGCAGTTCTTC. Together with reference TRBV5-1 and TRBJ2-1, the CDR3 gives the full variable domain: KAGVTQTPRYLIKTRGQQVTLSCSPISGHRSVSWYQQTPGQGLQFLFEYFSETQRNKGNFPGRFSGRQFSNSRSEMNVSTLELGDSALYLCASSLASGQYNEQFFGPGTRLTVL.